The T cell receptor beta chain under discussion was sequenced for a study of CD8 T cells in ankylosing spondylitis. The V end lost 5 bases, the J end lost 1 base, and 16 bases lay between the germline ends. There are 16 residues in the CDR3. CDR1 and CDR2 (germline): MNHNS, SASEGT. Study findings and constraints: Earlier studies detected some motif variants in reactive arthritis synovial fluid and blood. In ankylosing spondylitis blood, a motif of about eight highly homologous TCR beta variants appeared characteristic. There was reportedly significant enrichment of clones that were disease-linked in matched ankylosing spondylitis synovial fluid. Disease-linked clones bore a CD8+ phenotype and were relatively rare in peripheral blood.

There are a few counts of this clonotype. Its antigen is not known. One entry per CDR3 protein results from TCRdb running MiXCR on the 5' RACE reads. Of about 460,000 distinct CDR3 sequences listed, about 5.2% were seen once; the top ten hold roughly 3.5%. This chain connects TRBV6-1 to TRBJ2-3, with TRBD2 as a possible D gene (5 bases). This clonotype originated in a male donor with ankylosing spondylitis. Sequenced sample: blood, either unsorted or a sorted T cell fraction (not recorded which). In DNA, the CDR3 is TGTGCCAGCAGTCCCGGAGGCTATCGCGGCACAGATACGCAGTATTTT. Protein product: CASSPGGYRGTDTQYF.